These 10 T cell receptor beta chains share one sample of origin, sequenced in a study of shared clonotypes between healthy human individuals. Only in-frame clones appear in the TCRdb table, and some are missing; sequencing was by immunoSEQ multiplex PCR. This table holds about 500,000 clones, around 77% found once. The sequencing input was PBMCs. Receptors originate from a woman in her forties in good health. Some clones in this sample may be carry-over from other donors' samples.

The chain couples TRBV28 to TRBJ2-3, with 8 bases fitting TRBD1. Per germline, CDR1 MDHEN and CDR2 SYDVKM. Germline trimming cut 2 bases from V and 6 bases from J; bases unmatched to any gene: 7. This CDR3 region has 15 residues. In DNA, the CDR3 is TGTGCCAGCAGTTTAAACGGACAGGGAGAGGATACGCAGTATTTT. Amino acids: CASSLNGQGEDTQYF.

This chain connects TRBV6-6 to TRBJ2-7; perhaps TRBD1 as D (5 bases). Germline-derived CDR1 and CDR2 are MNHNY and SVGAGI (reference sequence). The CDR3 covers 14 residues. The V gene lost 3 bases and the J gene lost 2 bases, with 11 bases spanning the gap. The CDR3 protein is CASSYGANPYEQYF. The CDR3 DNA follows: TGTGCCAGCAGTTATGGGGCAAACCCCTACGAGCAGTACTTC.

The chain employs TRBV19 and TRBJ2-1; D tentatively fits TRBD1 or TRBD2 (5 bases each). Trimming shortened V by 6 bases and J by 15 bases, and 15 bases separated the two germline ends. The germline V gene has CDR1 LNHDA and CDR2 SQIVND (reference sequence). The CDR3 totals 11 residues. In nucleotides, the CDR3 is TGTGCCAGTAGCTCCGGGGCTCGGCTGTTCTTC. Encoded protein: CASSSGARLFF.

The genes are TRBV9 and TRBJ2-7, with 8 nucleotides matching TRBD2. The CDR3 has 13 residues. Trimming cost V 3 bases and J 5 bases; bases outside gene matches: 4. Germline CDR1 and CDR2: SGDLS and YYNGEE. The CDR3, as DNA: TGTGCCAGCAGCGCCCGGGGGGGGCACGAGCAGTACTTC. This codes for CASSARGGHEQYF. Supplemented by reference TRBV9 and TRBJ2-7, the full variable domain reads DSGVTQTPKHLITATGQRVTLRCSPRSGDLSVYWYQQSLDQGLQFLIQYYNGEERAKGNILERFSAQQFPDLHSELNLSSLELGDSALYFCASSARGGHEQYFGPGTRLTVT.

At least ten counts were recorded for this clone. The CDR3 protein is CASSPLAGDEQFF. The CDR3 DNA reads as TGTGCCAGCTCACCGCTAGCGGGAGATGAGCAGTTCTTC. V gene TRBV18 combines with J gene TRBJ2-1, with 10 bases lining up with TRBD2. Germline V lookup: CDR1 KGHSH, CDR2 LQKENI. This CDR3 region has 13 residues. J lost 8 bases, V lost 3 bases, and 1 base had no gene match.

Remarks on this clone: The sample has other DNA sequences that encode this CDR3 too. The chain uses TRBV20-1 and TRBJ2-1; D is unclear. The CDR3 is 11 amino acids. Trimming took off 6 bases at V and 4 bases at J, with 7 bases between the two ends. In germline, CDR1 is DFQATT, CDR2 SNEGSKA (reference sequence). CDR3 residues: CSAPVYNEQFF. As DNA, the CDR3 is TGCAGTGCCCCGGTATACAATGAGCAGTTCTTC.

V usage is TRBV29-1 and J usage is TRBJ2-7; TRBD2 aligns across 12 bases. V was pared by 5 bases and J by 4 bases, with 3 bases of the junction left unmatched. The CDR3 runs to 13 residues. Germline V CDR1 and CDR2: SQVTM, ANQGSEA. DNA for the CDR3: TGCAGCGTTCGGCTAGCGGGGGGGTACGAGCAGTACTTC. Encoded protein: CSVRLAGGYEQYF.

The chain links TRBV30 to TRBJ2-7, with TRBD2 as a possible D gene (5 bases). V shed 5 bases and J shed 3 bases, with 11 bases lying between them. Germline V gene sequence: CDR1 GTSNPN, CDR2 SVGIG (reference sequence). The CDR3 totals 12 residues. The CDR3 reads CAWASGNYEQYF. The CDR3 nucleotides read TGTGCCTGGGCTTCGGGGAACTACGAGCAGTACTTC.

The V and J genes are TRBV2 and TRBJ1-4; D uncertain. The V end lost 7 bases, the J end lost 4 bases, and 13 bases lay between the germline ends. From germline, CDR1 is SNHLY and CDR2 FYNNEI. The CDR3 consists of 14 residues. The CDR3 sequence is CASMGEQLNEKLFF. The CDR3 DNA sequence: TGTGCCAGCATGGGAGAACAGCTTAATGAAAAACTGTTTTTT.

The chain employs TRBV30 and TRBJ2-7; 11 nucleotides match TRBD2. With 2 bases clipped from V and 6 bases from J, the junction kept 9 bases outside the gene matches. This CDR3 is built from 15 residues. CDR1 is GTSNPN, CDR2 SVGIG, per germline (reference sequence). CDR3 protein: CAWSILAGVSGEQYF. The CDR3 nucleotides are TGTGCCTGGAGTATACTAGCGGGGGTGTCGGGCGAGCAGTACTTC.